These 30 T cell receptor beta chains were sequenced from one sample in a study of cytomegalovirus exposure and HLA in healthy donors. This PCR relied on a set of 60 Vbeta primers and 13 Jbeta primers. Profiling relied on immunoSEQ multiplex PCR, and the TCRdb table lists in-frame clones only, not all of them. Found here are 100,000 to 120,000 clones, less than 80% of them singletons; the top ten hold around 1.3%. Sequences were obtained from PBMCs. The receptor source for this set is a man younger than 45 in good health and CMV-seronegative.

V gene TRBV25-1 combines with J gene TRBJ2-5; 15 bases align to TRBD2. The CDR3 runs to 18 residues. Trimming removed 1 base from V and 3 bases from J; junction bases left unmatched: 6. The V gene's germline CDR1 is MGHDK and CDR2 SYGVNS. CDR3 bases: TGTGCCAGCAGTGAATCGTTGGGACTAGCGGGAGGAAAAGAGACCCAGTACTTC. It translates to CASSESLGLAGGKETQYF.

The V call is TRBV11-2, the J call TRBJ1-2; D is possibly TRBD1 (5 bases). The V gene's germline CDR1 is SGHAT and CDR2 FQNNGV. V lost 6 bases to trimming and J lost 7 bases, with 21 bases between them. The CDR3 totals 15 residues. DNA of the CDR3: TGTGCCAGCAGGCCACTCATGGGGGGACGGCTTGGCTACACCTTC. This translates into CASRPLMGGRLGYTF.

The sample holds one count of this clone. This sequence joins TRBV5-1 and TRBJ2-5, with TRBD1 matching 7 bases. The J segment lost 5 bases and the V segment lost 4 bases, leaving 8 bases of the junction unmatched. The germline CDR1 and CDR2 sequences are SGHRS and YFSETQ. The CDR3 totals 14 residues. The CDR3 is CASSPAGGSETQYF. As DNA, the CDR3 is TGCGCCAGCAGCCCGGCAGGGGGTTCTGAGACCCAGTACTTC. The full variable domain, rest sourced from reference TRBV5-1 and TRBJ2-5, is KAGVTQTPRYLIKTRGQQVTLSCSPISGHRSVSWYQQTPGQGLQFLFEYFSETQRNKGNFPGRFSGRQFSNSRSEMNVSTLELGDSALYLCASSPAGGSETQYFGPGTRLLVL.

This sequence joins TRBV4-1 and TRBJ1-2, with TRBD1 as a possible D gene (5 bases). The CDR3 length is 15 residues. V lost 0 bases and J 2 bases, leaving 10 bases between the germline ends. CDR1 MGHRA and CDR2 YSYEKL come from the germline V gene. Written as DNA, the CDR3 is TGCGCCAGCAGCCAAGAGACAGCCCTAAACTATGGCTACACCTTC. Translating gives CASSQETALNYGYTF.

This sequence joins TRBV27 and TRBJ2-7; TRBD1 might be the D (6 bases). CDR1 and CDR2 (germline): MNHEY, SMNVEV (reference sequence). CDR3 size: 13 residues. The V gene lost 2 bases and the J gene lost 4 bases, with 9 bases spanning the gap. Here the CDR3 DNA reads TGTGCCAGCAGTTTAGGGACAAAATACGAGCAGTACTTC. Its translation: CASSLGTKYEQYF.

The rearrangement uses TRBV10-3 and TRBJ1-2; 9 nucleotides agree with TRBD1. The CDR3 runs to 14 residues. The trim removed 3 bases at V and 7 bases at J, leaving 6 bases unmatched. Germline-derived CDR1 and CDR2 are ENHRY and SYGVKD. The CDR3 bases are TGTGCCATCAGTGAAGTTGGGACAGGGTCTGGCTACACCTTC. Protein sequence: CAISEVGTGSGYTF.

This clone was picked up one time. The chain recombines TRBV28 with TRBJ2-1, with TRBD2 matching over 10 bases. Trimming cost V 6 bases and J 7 bases; bases outside gene matches: 12. Germline V CDR1 and CDR2: MDHEN, SYDVKM. The CDR3 covers 16 residues. The CDR3 DNA is TGTGCCAGCAGCGGGCAAGGTTCTAGCGGGAGAAATGAGCAGTTCTTC. Residues: CASSGQGSSGRNEQFF.

The chain couples TRBV5-1 to TRBJ2-7; D unclear. V lost 0 bases and J 6 bases, leaving 7 bases between the germline ends. CDR3 length equals 12 residues. Germline values: CDR1 SGHRS, CDR2 YFSETQ. CDR3 bases: TGCGCCAGCAGCTTGGTTGGTAGCGAGCAGTACTTC. Encoded protein: CASSLVGSEQYF.

Written as DNA, the CDR3 is TGTGCCAGCAGTAAAGGGGCCGAGCAGTACTTC. It is translated as CASSKGAEQYF. The rearrangement links TRBV2 to TRBJ2-7, with D possibly being TRBD1 (5 bases). Trimming stripped 5 bases from V and 6 bases from J, with 8 bases between. The germline gives CDR1 SNHLY, CDR2 FYNNEI. The CDR3 loop spans 11 amino acids.

The chain couples TRBV7-9 to TRBJ1-5; TRBD1 might be the D (5 bases). Germline V lookup: CDR1 SEHNR, CDR2 FQNEAQ (reference sequence). This CDR3 is built from 14 residues. Trimming took 5 bases from V and 5 from J, leaving 13 bases between them. CDR3 in amino acids: CASSPGGGYQPQHF. CDR3 bases: TGTGCCAGCAGCCCGGGGGGGGGATATCAGCCCCAGCATTTT. Variable domain in full (rest from reference TRBV7-9 and TRBJ1-5): DTGVSQNPRHKITKRGQNVTFRCDPISEHNRLYWYRQTLGQGPEFLTYFQNEAQLEKSRLLSDRFSAERPKGSFSTLEIQRTEQGDSAMYLCASSPGGGYQPQHFGDGTRLSIL.

This chain joins TRBV13 and TRBJ1-3; D gene unclear. CDR3 length equals 17 residues. The V end lost 0 bases, the J end lost 3 bases, and 15 bases lay between the germline ends. Germline CDR1 PRHDT, CDR2 FYEKMQ (reference sequence). The CDR3 nucleotides read TGTGCCAGCAGCTTAGGCCCGAATATTATTAGTGGAAACACCATATATTTT. This translates into CASSLGPNIISGNTIYF.

The rearrangement joins TRBV4-1 to TRBJ2-1; TRBD2 agrees at 8 bases. Losses at the gene ends were 4 bases for V and 5 bases for J; bases not matched to a gene: 10. Germline CDR1 reads MGHRA; CDR2 reads YSYEKL. The CDR3 is 16 amino acids. Here the CDR3 reads CASSPRGGRRNNEQFF. The CDR3 region has the DNA TGCGCCAGCAGCCCGCGGGGCGGGAGGAGGAACAATGAGCAGTTCTTC.

V gene TRBV7-8 combines with J gene TRBJ1-2; D is possibly TRBD1 (6 bases). V lost 5 bases to trimming and J lost 0 bases, with 13 bases between them. The length of the CDR3 is 15 residues. CDR1 is SGHVS and CDR2 is FQNEAQ in the germline V gene. CDR3 DNA sequence: TGTGCCAGCAGCCTACCAAGGACAGCTAACTATGGCTACACCTTC. Its protein is CASSLPRTANYGYTF.

The genes are TRBV5-1 and TRBJ2-5; D is perhaps TRBD1 (5 bases). Judging by the DNA end, TRBJ2-7 fits better; the J call may be wrong. The CDR3 is 14 residues long. The V gene's germline CDR1 is SGHRS and CDR2 YFSETQ. CDR3 amino acids: CASSFVQGIHEQYF. The CDR3 DNA reads TGCGCCAGCAGCTTTGTCCAGGGAATCCACGAGCAGTACTTC.

This rearrangement joins TRBV7-8 to TRBJ2-5, with 12 bases identical to TRBD2. The germline gives CDR1 SGHVS, CDR2 FQNEAQ. V shed 7 bases, J shed 5 bases, and the junction held 8 bases outside the gene matches. There are 15 residues in the CDR3. CDR3 bases: TGTGCCAGCACCGACCGGACTAGCGGGAAGGAGACCCAGTACTTC. It codes for CASTDRTSGKETQYF.

This CDR3 reads CASSLGRSKAPNEQFF. Written as DNA, the CDR3 is TGTGCCAGCAGCTTAGGAAGGAGTAAGGCCCCCAATGAGCAGTTCTTC. The rearrangement joins TRBV11-2 to TRBJ2-1; D gene uncertain. The CDR3 has 16 residues. Per the germline V gene, CDR1 is SGHAT and CDR2 is FQNNGV. Trimming removed 1 base from V and 6 bases from J, with 16 bases in between.

The chain is built from TRBV27 and TRBJ1-2; maybe TRBD1 (5 bases). The V end was cut by 2 bases, the J end by 7 bases, with 17 bases between. The germline V gene has CDR1 MNHEY and CDR2 SMNVEV (reference sequence). CDR3 length: 15 residues. The CDR3 region has the DNA TGTGCCAGCAGTTTACCGCTTTTTCAGGGCCCTGGCTACACCTTC. Translated: CASSLPLFQGPGYTF.

The gene calls are TRBV5-6 and TRBJ1-1; D is perhaps TRBD1 (5 bases). Germline lookup yields CDR1 SGHDT and CDR2 YYEEEE. This CDR3 region has 14 residues. V was trimmed by 4 bases and J by 7 bases, leaving 17 bases between them. The DNA for the CDR3 is TGTGCCAGCAGCATGGGACTATCCTCGAATGAAGCTTTCTTT. It codes for CASSMGLSSNEAFF.

The V and J genes are TRBV27 and TRBJ1-1; D not certain. Between the trimmed V and J ends, which lost 6 bases and 0 bases, there was a span of 8 bases. This CDR3 region has 13 residues. CDR1 MNHEY and CDR2 SMNVEV come from the germline V gene (reference sequence). The CDR3 DNA sequence: TGTGCCAGCAGCCAACGGGTGAACACTGAAGCTTTCTTT. Its translation: CASSQRVNTEAFF.

V usage is TRBV7-2 and J usage is TRBJ2-7; weak D call: TRBD1 (5 bases). V was trimmed by 2 bases and J by 6 bases, leaving 17 bases between them. CDR3 size: 15 residues. Germline V gene data show CDR1 as SGHTA and CDR2 as FQGNSA. CDR3 sequence: CASSLYPPGSGEQYF. The CDR3 region has the DNA TGTGCCAGCAGCTTATATCCCCCAGGGTCGGGCGAGCAGTACTTC.

This chain uses TRBV27 with TRBJ2-5; 9 bases fit TRBD1. Germline V lookup: CDR1 MNHEY, CDR2 SMNVEV (reference sequence). The CDR3 spans 16 residues. The ends lost 4 bases at V and 5 bases at J; junction bases unmatched: 11. In nucleotides, the CDR3 is TGTGCCAGCAGTTCGTCCCGGACAGGGGTACAGGAGACCCAGTACTTC. It encodes CASSSSRTGVQETQYF.

The chain is built from TRBV27 and TRBJ2-6; TRBD1 is a possible D gene (6 bases). This CDR3 region has 14 residues. V lost 9 bases, J lost 2 bases, and 11 bases lay in between. Germline V gives CDR1 MNHEY, CDR2 SMNVEV (reference sequence). The CDR3 coding sequence is TGTGCCAGTCAGGGACAAGCTGGGGCCAACGTCCTGACTTTC. As protein: CASQGQAGANVLTF.

The rearrangement joins TRBV4-1 to TRBJ2-7; possible D gene TRBD2, 5 bases. This CDR3 has 19 amino acids. Trimming stripped 1 base from V and 0 bases from J, with 22 bases between. Germline assignment: CDR1 MGHRA and CDR2 YSYEKL. The CDR3 here is CASSQVIFSREIYSYEQYF. CDR3 nucleotide sequence: TGCGCCAGCAGCCAAGTTATCTTTTCGAGGGAGATTTACTCCTACGAGCAGTACTTC.

The CDR3 sequence is CASSPGLSNQPQHF. The CDR3 region has the DNA TGTGCCAGCAGCCCGGGACTGAGCAATCAGCCCCAGCATTTT. The chain combines TRBV11-2 with TRBJ1-5; a possible D gene is TRBD1 (5 bases). V lost 5 bases and J 1 base, leaving 9 bases between the germline ends. Germline values: CDR1 SGHAT, CDR2 FQNNGV. This CDR3 comprises 14 residues.

CDR3 DNA sequence: TGTGCCAGCAGCTTTGTGGGGGCCTCCAATCAGCCCCAGCATTTT. Its protein product is CASSFVGASNQPQHF. This chain joins TRBV7-2 and TRBJ1-5, with D perhaps matching TRBD1 (6 bases). The CDR3 sequence is 15 residues long. The V gene's germline CDR1 is SGHTA and CDR2 FQGNSA. Deletions cut 3 bases from V and 3 bases from J, with 12 bases between.

This sequence joins TRBV14 and TRBJ2-7; no definite D call. The V gene's germline CDR1 is SGHDN and CDR2 FVKESK. Trimming shortened V by 4 bases and J by 6 bases, and 7 bases separated the two germline ends. This CDR3 has 11 residues. The CDR3 sequence is CASSLAVEQYF. CDR3 coding DNA: TGTGCCAGCAGCCTAGCTGTCGAGCAGTACTTC.

The chain carries TRBV7-9 and TRBJ1-1; no clear D gene. Trimming shortened V by 1 base and J by 1 base, and 7 bases separated the two germline ends. The CDR3 has 14 amino acids. Germline lookup yields CDR1 SEHNR and CDR2 FQNEAQ (reference sequence). In DNA, the CDR3 is TGTGCCAGCAGCTTAGTACACGAGAACACTGAAGCTTTCTTT. This encodes CASSLVHENTEAFF.

The chain joins TRBV6-5 to TRBJ2-5; D is perhaps TRBD1 (6 bases). V dropped 7 bases and J dropped 2 bases, with 11 bases sitting between them. There are 13 residues in the CDR3. Germline V gene data show CDR1 as MNHEY and CDR2 as SVGAGI. CDR3 amino acids: CASNGQSQETQYF. CDR3 sequence (DNA): TGTGCCAGCAACGGACAGTCTCAAGAGACCCAGTACTTC.

The chain joins TRBV19 to TRBJ1-2, with 11 bases identical to TRBD1. Germline V gives CDR1 LNHDA, CDR2 SQIVND (reference sequence). This CDR3 has 14 residues. V shed 5 bases and J 8 bases; nucleotides not matched to a gene: 7. The CDR3, as DNA: TGTGCCAGTAGTCCTAAAAGGGACAGGGGGGGCTACACCTTC. It specifies CASSPKRDRGGYTF.

The chain joins TRBV28 to TRBJ1-4; 9 positions agree with TRBD1. V lost 5 bases to trimming and J lost 8 bases; unmatched junction nucleotides: 12. The CDR3 runs 16 residues. CDR1 is MDHEN, CDR2 SYDVKM, per germline. The CDR3 bases are TGTGCCAGCAGTAACGTACAGGGACAGGGTAGGGAAAAACTGTTTTTT. Translated, it gives CASSNVQGQGREKLFF.